These 2 T cell receptor beta chains were all obtained from the same sample, sequenced in a study of T cell responses to AZD1222 COVID-19 vaccine (dated by TCRdb to the early 2020s). Libraries came from the immunoSEQ multiplex PCR assay. Here the immuneACCESS table is served through TCRdb, limited to in-frame sequences with V and J called. Missing clones are a known gap in these copies; in checked studies unresolved V genes cover under half, and the rest lacks a known reason. This sample has 140,000 to 150,000 clones in its table, and approximately 90% of those were observed once. Together, the top ten hold roughly 4% of the sample. What this sample's time point label stands for: about 28 days (+/-7) after the second vaccine dose. The sample was peripheral blood, taken 28 days after the second AZD1222 dose. The receptors here all came from an adult who received the AZD1222 COVID-19 vaccine.

In DNA, the CDR3 is TGTGCCAGCAGCCACCCGGGTTTAGGGGACTCCTACAATGAGCAGTTCTTC. Its protein product is CASSHPGLGDSYNEQFF. The chain is built from TRBV4-2 and TRBJ2-1, with D perhaps matching TRBD1 (5 bases). The germline V and J ends were trimmed by 3 bases and 0 bases, with 15 bases remaining between them. Germline CDR1 LGHNA, CDR2 YNFKEQ. The CDR3 is 17 amino acids.

V and J are TRBV4-1 and TRBJ2-3, with D possibly being TRBD1 or TRBD2 (5 bases each). Germline V gene lookup returns CDR1 MGHRA and CDR2 YSYEKL. The CDR3 loop spans 15 amino acids. V gave up 4 bases and J gave up 3 bases, with 14 bases separating them. The CDR3, as DNA: TGCGCCAGCAGCCCCCGGGACCATAGGACAGATACGCAGTATTTT. Translation gives CASSPRDHRTDTQYF.